These 21 T cell receptor beta chains originate from one sample sequenced in a study of Tregs in tolerant kidney transplant recipients. Assay: immunoSEQ multiplex PCR; the TCRdb copy retains only in-frame clones and omits some. The sample's table shows around 3,000 clones. After about six days with irradiated graft donor PBMCs, CFSE-labeled recipient PBMCs were FACS-sorted. Their cognate antigens are unknown. Sequenced material: CD8+ T cells from blood cultured with allogeneic cells, taken before the transplant. The receptors derive from a human patient who received a combined kidney and bone marrow transplant.

By frequency, this clone is large. Read coverage stops 3 residues before the CDR3 terminus; the germline J gene supplies the remainder. The chain carries TRBV15 and TRBJ2-2; the D gene is possibly TRBD1 (5 bases). The V end lost 2 bases, the J end lost 6 bases, and 10 bases lay between the germline ends. The CDR3 is 14 residues long. The V gene's germline CDR1 is LNHNV and CDR2 YYDKDF (reference sequence). The CDR3 DNA, read in part, is TGTGCCACCAGCAGATATCAGGGATCCGGGGAG. Translation gives CATSRYQGSGE. The whole CDR3 protein is CATSRYQGSGELFF.

As concerns this clone: Coverage ceases 3 residues before the CDR3 finishes, and the germline J gene fills in the end. J is TRBJ2-7 and V is TRBV19; no clear D. The germline V and J ends were trimmed by 5 bases and 4 bases, with 15 bases remaining between them. The CDR3 has 14 residues. Per germline, CDR1 LNHDA and CDR2 SQIVND (reference sequence). The CDR3 loop reads CASSPRPSAYEQYF. The CDR3 bases that were read are TGTGCCAGTAGTCCTCGGCCCAGCGCTTACGAG.

This clone is deemed medium-sized by its frequency. From the germline J gene comes the end of the CDR3, since the read stops 3 residues before it. The gene calls are TRBV3-1 (or the pseudogene TRBV3-2) and TRBJ2-1; tentative D call: TRBD2 (5 bases). This CDR3 spans 13 amino acids. V was shortened by 0 bases and J by 8 bases, with 8 bases between the two germline ends. Germline CDR1 LGHDT, CDR2 YNNKEL (reference sequence). The CDR3 sequence: CASSQEFSDEQFF. The sequenced CDR3 bases are TGTGCCAGCAGCCAAGAGTTTAGCGATGAG.

In terms of frequency, this clone is medium-sized (0.01 to 0.1%). CDR3 residues: CASTGFGEKLFF. Incomplete CDR3 DNA: TGCGCCAGCACAGGGTTTGGGGAAAAA. The rearrangement joins TRBV4-1 to TRBJ1-4; weak D call: TRBD1 (5 bases). The read comes to an end 3 residues before the CDR3 does, leaving the germline J gene to fill in the end. From germline, CDR1 is MGHRA and CDR2 YSYEKL. Trimming took off 7 bases at V and 8 bases at J, with 11 bases between the two ends. The CDR3 is 12 residues long.

Measured by frequency, this clone is medium-sized. The read stops 3 residues short of the end of the CDR3; the missing end is completed from the germline J gene. The chain couples TRBV5-5 to TRBJ2-3; D ambiguous. V was trimmed by 3 bases and J by 4 bases, leaving 9 bases between them. The germline V gene encodes CDR1 SGHKS and CDR2 YYEKEE (reference sequence). This CDR3 region has 13 residues. Incomplete CDR3 DNA: TGTGCCAGCAGCTCAGGAAGGGCAGATACG. It translates to CASSSGRADT. The full CDR3 is CASSSGRADTQYF.

On this clone: The missing CDR3 end, 3 residues past where the read stops, is filled in from the germline J gene. The chain joins TRBV23-1 to TRBJ2-7; 9 nucleotides agree with TRBD1. TRBV23-1 is recorded as an ORF, its role being uncertain. J was trimmed by 4 bases and V by 11 bases; bases with no gene match: 9. The CDR3 has 13 amino acids. This chain's CDR3 is CACTGTGMYEQYF. The sequenced CDR3 bases are TGCGCCTGCACCGGGACAGGGATGTACGAG.

A remark on this clone: The read comes to an end 3 residues before the CDR3 does, leaving the germline J gene to fill in the end. This chain uses TRBV19 with TRBJ2-2; 11 nucleotides line up with TRBD2. This CDR3 has 16 residues. CDR1 and CDR2 from the germline V gene are LNHDA and SQIVND (reference sequence). With 5 bases clipped from V and 3 bases from J, the junction kept 5 bases outside the gene matches. This CDR3 is CASSAASGGYTGELFF. Incomplete CDR3 DNA: TGTGCCAGTAGTGCGGCTAGCGGGGGGTACACCGGGGAG.

About this clone: The read terminates 3 residues ahead of where the CDR3 ends, so the germline J gene completes it. The rearrangement joins TRBV9 to TRBJ2-1; weak D call: TRBD2 (5 bases). Germline V gene data show CDR1 as SGDLS and CDR2 as YYNGEE. The CDR3 totals 15 residues. Between the trimmed V and J ends, which lost 0 bases and 3 bases, there was a span of 10 bases. The CDR3 reads CASSVEPGVYNEQFF. The sequenced CDR3 bases are TGTGCCAGCAGCGTAGAGCCCGGGGTCTACAATGAG.

This clone registers medium-sized by frequency. The missing CDR3 end, 3 residues past where the read stops, is filled in from the germline J gene. The chain recombines TRBV20-1 with TRBJ1-2, with 7 nucleotides matching TRBD1. The CDR3 has 14 residues. Germline V gives CDR1 DFQATT, CDR2 SNEGSKA (reference sequence). J was trimmed by 1 base and V by 2 bases; bases with no gene match: 4. CDR3 protein: CSARSGDSNYGYTF. The DNA read from the CDR3 is TGCAGTGCTAGATCAGGGGACAGTAACTATGGC.

Regarding this clone: A junction end diverges from the germline sequence, so it may reflect a read error. With the read ending 3 residues before the CDR3 end, the germline J gene is used to fill in that end. The rearrangement joins TRBV4-2 to TRBJ2-7, with 11 bases that match TRBD1. The V gene's germline CDR1 is LGHNA and CDR2 YNFKEQ. The CDR3 covers 17 residues. Partial CDR3 DNA: TGCGCCAGCAGCCAAGACAGGGGGACAGGGGGAGTGTACGAG. Translated: CASSQDRGTGGVYE. The entire CDR3 reads CASSQDRGTGGVYEQYF.

As for this clone: Coverage ceases 3 residues before the CDR3 finishes, and the germline J gene fills in the end. The V gene is TRBV20-1, the J gene TRBJ2-1, with 8 bases fitting TRBD1. The CDR3 covers 18 residues. The V gene end was trimmed by 5 bases and the J gene end by 2 bases; junction bases not matched to a gene: 17. The germline V gene has CDR1 DFQATT and CDR2 SNEGSKA (reference sequence). The CDR3 reads CSAPKHSLRDRTYNEQFF. The part of the CDR3 DNA that was read is TGCAGTGCTCCTAAACATAGCCTCCGGGACAGGACCTACAATGAG.

This clone is medium-sized by frequency. The read halts 3 residues ahead of the CDR3 end, with the missing end drawn from the germline J gene. J is TRBJ1-6 and V is TRBV24-1; D gene unclear. There are 11 residues in the CDR3. V was cut by 9 bases and J by 8 bases, with 7 bases left in between. Looked up from germline, CDR1 is KGHDR and CDR2 is SFDVKD. CDR3 residues: CATLSDSPLHF. CDR3 bases read: TGTGCCACCCTCTCCGATTCACCC.

Its frequency marks this clone as medium-sized (0.01 to 0.1%). The CDR3 bases that were read are TGTGCCAGCAGCTCAGAAAGGGCATGGGTCCTTGCAGGGCTCCCTGGGGCCAACGTC. Translated: CASSSERAWVLAGLPGANV. The CDR3 in its entirety is CASSSERAWVLAGLPGANVLTF. This chain joins TRBV7-1 and TRBJ2-6; TRBD1 might be the D (5 bases). The observed sequence ends 3 residues before the CDR3 terminus, with the missing tail filled in from the germline J gene. Being an ORF, TRBV7-1 has a function that is uncertain. The CDR3 is 22 amino acids. V was clipped by 1 base and J by 2 bases, with 27 bases between them.

On this clone: The read finishes 3 residues shy of the CDR3 end, and the germline J gene is used to complete it. The V and J genes are TRBV12-3 or TRBV12-4 and TRBJ1-2; possible D gene TRBD1, 5 bases. There are 14 residues in the CDR3. The ends were cut back, 7 bases at V and 4 bases at J, with 16 bases in the middle. The CDR3 DNA, read in part, is TGTGCCAGCACCACGGAGAGGGGTGCCTATGGC. Translating it yields CASTTERGAYG. In full, the CDR3 reads CASTTERGAYGYTF.

By frequency, this clone registers large. The read is 3 residues too short to cover the CDR3 end, so that end is filled in from the germline J gene. This chain links TRBV6-2 or TRBV6-3 with TRBJ2-7, with a possible D match to TRBD1 (7 bases). Germline CDR1 reads MNHEY; CDR2 reads SVGEGT. V lost 2 bases and J lost 6, with 17 bases in between. This CDR3 contains 15 residues. The CDR3 bases that were read are TGTGCCAGCAGTTACCCCGCGGGACAGACCTCCGAG. Its translation: CASSYPAGQTSE. The CDR3 reads in full as CASSYPAGQTSEQYF.

With regard to this clone: The read comes to an end 3 residues before the CDR3 does, leaving the germline J gene to fill in the end. This chain joins TRBV5-4 and TRBJ2-7; 8 positions agree with TRBD2. J gave up 6 bases and V 2 bases, and 4 bases lay outside the gene matches. The germline V gene has CDR1 SGHNT and CDR2 YYREEE (reference sequence). The CDR3 totals 13 residues. The CDR3: CASSFGLAGEQYF. The sequenced CDR3 bases are TGTGCCAGCAGCTTTGGGCTAGCGGGCGAG. The variable domain in full, completed from reference TRBV5-4 and TRBJ2-7, reads ETGVTQSPTHLIKTRGQQVTLRCSSQSGHNTVSWYQQALGQGPQFIFQYYREEENGRGNFPPRFSGLQFPNYSSELNVNALELDDSALYLCASSFGLAGEQYFGPGTRLTVT.

In terms of frequency, this clone is medium-sized. The read ends 3 residues before the CDR3 terminus; that terminus is restored from the germline J gene. The V call is TRBV11-2, the J call TRBJ2-7; 9 positions match TRBD1. Looked up from germline, CDR1 is SGHAT and CDR2 is FQNNGV. The CDR3 length is 14 residues. V was clipped by 5 bases and J by 5 bases; unmatched bases: 7. The CDR3 spells CASSAGQGPNEQYF. The sequenced part of the CDR3 DNA is TGTGCCAGCAGCGCCGGACAGGGGCCCAACGAG. The whole variable domain, filled in from reference TRBV11-2 and TRBJ2-7, reads EAGVAQSPRYKIIEKRQSVAFWCNPISGHATLYWYQQILGQGPKLLIQFQNNGVVDDSQLPKDRFSAERLKGVDSTLKIQPAKLEDSAVYLCASSAGQGPNEQYFGPGTRLTVT.

A note on this clone: The DNA ends 3 residues before the CDR3 does, and the rest of the CDR3 is filled in from the germline J gene. V gene TRBV2 combines with J gene TRBJ1-6, with D unresolved. This CDR3 has 16 residues. Germline V gives CDR1 SNHLY, CDR2 FYNNEI. V shed 3 bases and J shed 0 bases, with 9 bases lying between them. The CDR3 protein is CASSDGQSSYNSPLHF. CDR3 bases read: TGTGCCAGCAGTGATGGTCAGTCCTCCTATAATTCACCC.

Points on this clone: With the read ending 3 residues before the CDR3 end, the germline J gene is used to fill in that end. The chain links TRBV11-2 to TRBJ2-2; D ambiguous. Germline CDR1 reads SGHAT; CDR2 reads FQNNGV. The CDR3 runs 12 residues. The germline V and J ends were trimmed by 4 bases and 2 bases, with 2 bases remaining between them. CDR3 DNA (partial): TGTGCCAGCAGCTCTAACACCGGGGAG. Amino acids: CASSSNTGE. The full CDR3 protein reads CASSSNTGELFF.

A note on this clone: The sequenced fragment ends 3 residues before the CDR3 boundary, so the rest is inferred from the germline J gene. The V call is TRBV9, the J call TRBJ2-1; TRBD2 matches at 13 bases. The CDR3 covers 19 residues. Germline V gene lookup returns CDR1 SGDLS and CDR2 YYNGEE. Losses at the gene ends were 4 bases for V and 0 bases for J; bases not matched to a gene: 10. The CDR3 DNA, read in part, is TGTGCCAGCAGCATCGGACTAGCGGGAGTGGTAAGCTCCTACAATGAG. It translates to CASSIGLAGVVSSYNE. The CDR3 in its entirety is CASSIGLAGVVSSYNEQFF. The whole variable domain, remainder taken from reference TRBV9 and TRBJ2-1, is DSGVTQTPKHLITATGQRVTLRCSPRSGDLSVYWYQQSLDQGLQFLIQYYNGEERAKGNILERFSAQQFPDLHSELNLSSLELGDSALYFCASSIGLAGVVSSYNEQFFGPGTRLTVL.

A remark on this clone: The read ends 3 residues shy of where the CDR3 ends; the end is completed using the germline J gene. The chain links TRBV7-6 to TRBJ2-1; 8 bases are shared with TRBD2. Trimming took 5 bases from V and 5 from J; bases not matched to a gene: 5. CDR1 SGHVS and CDR2 FNYEAQ come from the germline V gene. The CDR3 has 14 residues. This CDR3 is CASSLSGTHNEQFF. CDR3 bases read: TGTGCCAGCAGCCTTAGCGGGACCCACAATGAG. The full variable domain, its missing parts supplied by reference TRBV7-6 and TRBJ2-1, is GAGVSQSPRYKVTKRGQDVALRCDPISGHVSLYWYRQALGQGPEFLTYFNYEAQQDKSGLPNDRFSAERPEGSISTLTIQRTEQRDSAMYRCASSLSGTHNEQFFGPGTRLTVL.